This TCR beta chain emerged from a study of T cell changes during pregnancy in multiple sclerosis. V was trimmed by 5 bases and J by 9 bases, leaving 13 bases between them. The CDR3 spans 12 residues. CDR1 and CDR2 (germline): SGHNT, YENEEA. Method: immunoSEQ multiplex PCR; TCRdb's copy keeps in-frame clones and lacks some. The sample consists of over 65,000 clones, about 89% of them appearing once. J is TRBJ1-1 and V is TRBV11-3, with D possibly being TRBD1 (5 bases). This sequence originates from a female donor with multiple sclerosis, enrolled in a pregnancy study. Sequenced material: peripheral blood, taken in the first trimester of pregnancy. This chain's CDR3 is CASSQEGIKAFF. CDR3 bases: TGTGCCAGCAGCCAGGAGGGGATTAAAGCTTTCTTT.